These 2 T cell receptor beta chains originate from one sample sequenced in a study of blood T cells in healthy people across ages. Alongside a J-beta primer mix, a sample-barcoded 5' primer served in a second PCR lasting roughly 6 to 11 cycles. Using its own MiXCR run on the 5' RACE reads, TCRdb lists one record per CDR3 protein. The sample consists of around 1,800,000 distinct CDR3 sequences, about two fifths of them appearing once. Sample: blood. The receptors stem from a human donor in good health.

The chain uses TRBV4-3 and TRBJ2-1, with D tentatively TRBD1 (5 bases). This CDR3 has 15 amino acids. Germline V gene data show CDR1 as LGHNA and CDR2 as YSLEER. Trimming took off 0 bases at V and 13 bases at J, with 19 bases between the two ends. In nucleotides, the CDR3 is TGCGCCAGCAGCCAAGAAAGGGGTCCCCAAGAGACCCAGTTCTTC. Translated: CASSQERGPQETQFF.

This chain links TRBV12-5 with TRBJ2-1; D is uncertain. The germline gives CDR1 LGHNT, CDR2 FRNRAP. The CDR3 spans 13 residues. The ends were cut back, 7 bases at V and 2 bases at J, with 9 bases in the middle. DNA of the CDR3: TGTGCTAGTGCCCCTTCACCCTACAATGAGCAGTTCTTC. Translated: CASAPSPYNEQFF.